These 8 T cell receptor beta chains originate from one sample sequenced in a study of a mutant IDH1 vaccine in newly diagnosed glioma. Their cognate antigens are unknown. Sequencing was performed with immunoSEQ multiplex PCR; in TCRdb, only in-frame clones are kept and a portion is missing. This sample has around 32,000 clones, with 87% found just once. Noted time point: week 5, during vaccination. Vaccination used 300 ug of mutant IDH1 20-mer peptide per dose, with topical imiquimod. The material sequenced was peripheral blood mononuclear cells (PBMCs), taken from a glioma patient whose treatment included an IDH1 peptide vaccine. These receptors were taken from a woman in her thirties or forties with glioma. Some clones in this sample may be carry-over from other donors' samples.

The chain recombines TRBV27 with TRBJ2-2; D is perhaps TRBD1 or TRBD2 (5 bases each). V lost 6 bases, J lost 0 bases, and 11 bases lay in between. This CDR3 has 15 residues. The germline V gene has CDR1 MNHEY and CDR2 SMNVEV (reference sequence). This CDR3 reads CASSRDPTNTGELFF. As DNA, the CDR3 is TGTGCCAGCAGCCGGGACCCGACGAACACCGGGGAGCTGTTTTTT.

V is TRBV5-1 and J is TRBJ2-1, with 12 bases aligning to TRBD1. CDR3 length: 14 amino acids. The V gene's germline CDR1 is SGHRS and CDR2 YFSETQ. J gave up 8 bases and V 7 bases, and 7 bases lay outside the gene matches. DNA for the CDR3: TGCGCCAGCTCCCGGGACAGGGGGCAAGATGAGCAGTTCTTC. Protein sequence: CASSRDRGQDEQFF.

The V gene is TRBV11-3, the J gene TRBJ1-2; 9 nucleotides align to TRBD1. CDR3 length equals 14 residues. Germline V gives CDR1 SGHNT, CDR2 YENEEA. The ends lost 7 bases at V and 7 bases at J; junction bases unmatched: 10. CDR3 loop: CASTPHRGQGGYTF. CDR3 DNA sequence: TGTGCCAGCACGCCCCACAGGGGGCAGGGTGGCTACACCTTC.

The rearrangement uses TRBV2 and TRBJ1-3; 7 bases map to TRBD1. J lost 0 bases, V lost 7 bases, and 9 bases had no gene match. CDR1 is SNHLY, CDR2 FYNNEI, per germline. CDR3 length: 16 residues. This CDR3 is CASNEDRLSSGNTIYF. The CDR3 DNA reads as TGTGCCAGCAACGAGGACAGGTTGAGCTCTGGAAACACCATATATTTT.

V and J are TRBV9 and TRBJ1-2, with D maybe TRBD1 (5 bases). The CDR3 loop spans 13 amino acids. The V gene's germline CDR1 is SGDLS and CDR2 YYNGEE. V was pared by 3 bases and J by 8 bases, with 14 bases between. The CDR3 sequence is CASSAGHFWGYTF. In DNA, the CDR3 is TGTGCCAGCAGCGCCGGACATTTTTGGGGCTACACCTTC.

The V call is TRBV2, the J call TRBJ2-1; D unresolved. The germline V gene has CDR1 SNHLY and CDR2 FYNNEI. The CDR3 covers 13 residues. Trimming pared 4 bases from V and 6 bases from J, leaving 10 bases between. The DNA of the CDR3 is TGTGCCAGCAGTGTTGAGAGGTTCAATGAGCAGTTCTTC. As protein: CASSVERFNEQFF. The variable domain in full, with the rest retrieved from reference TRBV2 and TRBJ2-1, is EPEVTQTPSHQVTQMGQEVILRCVPISNHLYFYWYRQILGQKVEFLVSFYNNEISEKSEIFDDQFSVERPDGSNFTLKIRSTKLEDSAMYFCASSVERFNEQFFGPGTRLTVL.

The CDR3 loop reads CASSLGAGGTEAFF. The CDR3 DNA follows: TGTGCCAGCAGCTTAGGGGCCGGCGGCACTGAAGCTTTCTTT. The genes are TRBV7-9 and TRBJ1-1; D is unresolved. Deletions cut 1 base from V and 4 bases from J, with 10 bases between. Per the germline V gene, CDR1 is SEHNR and CDR2 is FQNEAQ (reference sequence). The CDR3 runs 14 residues.

The CDR3 DNA is TGTGCCAGCAGTAGACCGGGACAGGGGGTCGCAGATACGCAGTATTTT. Its translation is CASSRPGQGVADTQYF. This chain joins TRBV28 and TRBJ2-3; 11 positions agree with TRBD1. Per the germline V gene, CDR1 is MDHEN and CDR2 is SYDVKM. The CDR3 has 16 amino acids. V was pared by 5 bases and J by 4 bases, with 8 bases of the junction left unmatched.